This is a list of T cell receptor beta chains from one sample in a study of regulatory T cells in long-lasting Graves disease. A single record per CDR3 protein comes from TCRdb applying MiXCR to the multiplex PCR reads. Of almost 350,000 distinct CDR3 sequences in the sample, roughly a fifth were seen once. The material sequenced was peripheral blood mononuclear cells (PBMCs), taken when the disease was refractory, from a patient treated with antithyroid drugs. The receptors here all came from a female donor with Graves disease. Each CDR3 is given with its conserved first and last residue. D genes are given only for firm matches. Rows may omit the clone size; those that give it use once, few, many or a size class.

-	TRBV5-1	TRBJ2-2	-	TGCGCCAGCAGCTTAGTGAGCCTCGCGAACACCGGGGAGCTGTTTTTT	CASSLVSLANTGELFF
-	TRBV5-6	TRBJ1-1	-	TGTGCCAGCAGCTGGAGGGGAGGCACTGAAGCTTTCTTT	CASSWRGGTEAFF
many	TRBV28	TRBJ2-7	TRBD2	TGTGCCAGCAGTTTAGCGGGAGGCACCTACGAGCAGTACTTC	CASSLAGGTYEQYF
many	TRBV28	TRBJ2-7	TRBD1	TGTGCCAGCAGTTTAACGGGGACAGGGCCTTCAACAGGGGACGAGCAGTACTTC	CASSLTGTGPSTGDEQYF
-	TRBV4-1	TRBJ2-5	-	TGCGCCAGCAGCCACCCGTATGGATTAATCAACCAAGAGACCCAGTACTTC	CASSHPYGLINQETQYF
many	TRBV29-1	TRBJ2-7	TRBD1	TGCAGCGTTGGGGGGAGGACAGGGAACTACGAGCAGTACTTC	CSVGGRTGNYEQYF
few	TRBV30	TRBJ2-3	TRBD2	TGTGCCTGGAGTGTACTAGCGGGAGATACGCAGTATTTT	CAWSVLAGDTQYF
many	TRBV7-2	TRBJ2-5	TRBD1	TGTGCCAGCAGCTCGCCTAGAGGGGACAGATGGCAAGAGACCCAGTACTTC	CASSSPRGDRWQETQYF
few	TRBV12-5	TRBJ2-3	TRBD2	TGTGCTAGTGGACGGAGCGGGGGGGACACAGATACGCAGTATTTT	CASGRSGGDTDTQYF
-	TRBV6-9	TRBJ1-1	TRBD1	TGTGCCAGCAGTTACACACAGGGGGAAGCTTTCTTT	CASSYTQGEAFF
many	TRBV20-1	TRBJ2-7	TRBD1	TGCAGTGCTAGAAGATGGGCGCAGGGGGACGAGCAGTACTTC	CSARRWAQGDEQYF
-	TRBV30	TRBJ2-2	TRBD2	TGTGCCTGGTACGGGCGGGAGGGGCTCACCGGGGAGCTGTTTTTT	CAWYGREGLTGELFF
-	TRBV2	TRBJ2-2	TRBD2	TGTGCCAGCAGAGGGACTAGCCCGAACACCGGGGAGCTGTTTTTT	CASRGTSPNTGELFF
few	TRBV10-3	TRBJ2-7	TRBD2	TGTGCCATCAGTCCGACTAGCGGGGGTTACGAGCAGTACTTC	CAISPTSGGYEQYF
-	TRBV10-3	TRBJ1-2	-	TGTGCCATCACCGAAACCGGGCCAAGCTATGGCTACACCTTC	CAITETGPSYGYTF
many	TRBV6-5	TRBJ1-2	TRBD1	TGTGCCAGCAGTTACTTGCGGGACAGGAGGAGTGGAGGCTACACCTTC	CASSYLRDRRSGGYTF
many	TRBV7-9	TRBJ1-2	TRBD1	TGTGCCAGCGCCGGACAGGGGAATTTCTATGGCTACACCTTC	CASAGQGNFYGYTF
many	TRBV28	TRBJ1-5	-	TGTGCCAGCAGTTGGGGGCGGCAGATTAGCAATCAGCCCCAGCATTTT	CASSWGRQISNQPQHF
few	TRBV9	TRBJ1-3	-	TGTGCCAGCACCCCCCTTCCGGGACCAATAAACGGAAACACCATATATTTT	CASTPLPGPINGNTIYF
-	TRBV28	TRBJ1-1	-	TGTGCCAGCGGGGTGAACACTGAAGCTTTCTTT	CASGVNTEAFF
many	TRBV18	TRBJ1-1	-	TGTGCCAGCTCACCACCGAAGGTCATGAACACTGAAGCTTTCTTT	CASSPPKVMNTEAFF
few	TRBV10-3	TRBJ1-2	-	TGTGCCATCAGTCCACGCTGGGGAACTGACCGTGGCTACACCTTC	CAISPRWGTDRGYTF
-	TRBV7-9	TRBJ1-5	TRBD1	TGTGCCAGCAGCTTAGCGGGGACAGGAAAGAATCAGCCCCAGCATTTT	CASSLAGTGKNQPQHF
few	TRBV30	TRBJ2-4	TRBD2	TGTGCCTGGAGCGAAGGATCTAGCGGGGGAAACATTCAGTACTTC	CAWSEGSSGGNIQYF
-	TRBV7-2	TRBJ2-7	-	TGTGCCAGCAGCTTTCATCGGGGGGCCTACGAGCGGTACTTC	CASSFHRGAYERYF
once	TRBV18	TRBJ1-1	-	TGTGTCAGCTCACATGGCCGGGCCACTGAAGCTTTCTTT	CVSSHGRATEAFF
few	TRBV7-9	TRBJ1-2	-	TGTGCCAGCAGCTTCTACAGCTTATTAAACTATGGCTACACCTTC	CASSFYSLLNYGYTF
few	TRBV6-4	TRBJ2-5	-	TGTGCCAGCAGTGCACAACCATGGGTGGAGACCCAGTACTTC	CASSAQPWVETQYF
-	TRBV19	TRBJ2-1	-	TGTGCCAGTAGTATCGGCAGAACCTACAATGAGCAGTTCTTC	CASSIGRTYNEQFF
many	TRBV7-2	TRBJ2-2	-	TGTGCCAGCAGCTTAGGAGGGGGGAACACCGGGGAGCTGTTTTTT	CASSLGGGNTGELFF
-	TRBV27	TRBJ1-6	-	TGTGCCAGCAGTGCATCAGTCTATAATTCACCCCTCCACTTT	CASSASVYNSPLHF
-	TRBV11-2	TRBJ1-2	-	TGTGCCAGCAGCTTTGAGGGGCTGAATGGCTACACCTTC	CASSFEGLNGYTF
few	TRBV7-2	TRBJ2-2	-	TGTGCCAGCAGCTTATTGGCTATAACCGGGGAGCTGTTTTTT	CASSLLAITGELFF
many	TRBV6-5	TRBJ2-7	TRBD2	TGTGCCAGCAGTTGGGGGGGAGGAGGGCTCCACGAGCAGTACTTC	CASSWGGGGLHEQYF
many	TRBV20-1	TRBJ1-4	TRBD1	TGCAGTGCCGCCGGGACAGGGAGCGTCTACGAAAAACTGTTTTTT	CSAAGTGSVYEKLFF
-	TRBV6-1	TRBJ1-6	TRBD1	TGTGCCAGCACTCCGAGGGGACAGGTCAATTCACCCCTCCACTTT	CASTPRGQVNSPLHF
few	TRBV20-1	TRBJ2-7	-	TGCAGTGCTAGCTCCCTCTACGAGCAGTACTTC	CSASSLYEQYF
few	TRBV20-1	TRBJ1-3	-	TGCAGTGTCACCCAGGGCGATGCTGGAAACACCATATATTTT	CSVTQGDAGNTIYF
few	TRBV20-1	TRBJ2-7	TRBD2	TGCAGTGCTAGCTCTAGCGGGGAAACCTACGAGCAGTACTTC	CSASSSGETYEQYF
many	TRBV20-1	TRBJ2-5	-	TGCAGTGCTAGAGCCCAAGAGACCCAGTACTTC	CSARAQETQYF
many	TRBV18	TRBJ1-1	-	TGTGCCAGCTCGAACCAATTACAGGGACCGACTGAAGCTTTCTTT	CASSNQLQGPTEAFF
many	TRBV2	TRBJ1-2	-	TGTGCCAGCAGCCAGACATCCTCTAACTATGGCTACACCTTC	CASSQTSSNYGYTF
few	TRBV20-1	TRBJ2-7	TRBD2	TGCAGTCCCCGGGGCAGGGAACTAGCGGGATTTACCTACGAGCAGTACTTC	CSPRGRELAGFTYEQYF
many	TRBV6-1	TRBJ1-5	-	TGTGCCAGCAGTCAACTCCCGGGAGGGTATCAGCCCCAGCATTTT	CASSQLPGGYQPQHF
few	TRBV27	TRBJ2-5	-	TGTACCAGCAGTCCAACCCCGGGGGCAGGCGTACAGACCCAGTACTTC	CTSSPTPGAGVQTQYF
few	TRBV6-2/TRBV6-3	TRBJ1-1	-	TGTGCCAGCAGTGAAATTTCCCGCCGCTGGAACGTCGGGAGCACTGAAGCTTTCTTT	CASSEISRRWNVGSTEAFF
many	TRBV3-1	TRBJ1-4	TRBD1	TGTGCCAGCAGCCAAGGGACAGGGCTTCTTGAAAAACTGTTTTTT	CASSQGTGLLEKLFF
-	TRBV4-3	TRBJ1-4	TRBD1	TGCGCCAGCAGCCAAGATGACAGGGGAAATGAAAAACTGTTTTTT	CASSQDDRGNEKLFF
many	TRBV12-3/TRBV12-4	TRBJ1-5	-	TGTGCCAGCAGTGCGACAGATAGCAATCAGCCCCAGCATTTT	CASSATDSNQPQHF
-	TRBV7-2	TRBJ1-5	TRBD1	TGTGCCAGCAGCCGTAAACAGGGGGGGGATCAGCCCCAGCATTTT	CASSRKQGGDQPQHF
many	TRBV6-1	TRBJ1-1	-	TGTGCCAGCAGCTTCACTACCACAGGGAACACTGAAGCTTTCTTT	CASSFTTTGNTEAFF
-	TRBV29-1	TRBJ2-3	-	TGCAGCGTTAATCCAGGGATCAGCACAGATACGCAGTATTTT	CSVNPGISTDTQYF
-	TRBV11-2	TRBJ2-3	TRBD2	TGTGCCAGCAGCCGCGGGCTAGCGGGAATGGGGGCAGATACGCAGTATTTT	CASSRGLAGMGADTQYF
few	TRBV9	TRBJ1-4	-	TGTGCCAGCAGCGTAGGGGAGGGGAATGAAAAACTGTTTTTT	CASSVGEGNEKLFF
few	TRBV25-1	TRBJ1-3	-	TGTGCCAGCAGTGAAACAGGGATGGGAAACACCATATATTTT	CASSETGMGNTIYF
-	TRBV18	TRBJ1-2	-	TGTGCCAGCTCCCAAACCTCACAGGGCATAAACTTCTATGGCTACACCTTC	CASSQTSQGINFYGYTF
-	TRBV27	TRBJ1-5	-	TGTGCCAGCAGAGCCTCTAGCAATCAGCCCCAGCATTTT	CASRASSNQPQHF
many	TRBV12-3/TRBV12-4	TRBJ1-2	-	TGTGCCAGCGGGGGAAGGGGCTACACCTTC	CASGGRGYTF
many	TRBV10-3	TRBJ2-5	TRBD2	TGTGCCATCAGTGAGTTCCCGCCTAGCGGGGGGCTGCAAGAGACCCAGTACTTC	CAISEFPPSGGLQETQYF